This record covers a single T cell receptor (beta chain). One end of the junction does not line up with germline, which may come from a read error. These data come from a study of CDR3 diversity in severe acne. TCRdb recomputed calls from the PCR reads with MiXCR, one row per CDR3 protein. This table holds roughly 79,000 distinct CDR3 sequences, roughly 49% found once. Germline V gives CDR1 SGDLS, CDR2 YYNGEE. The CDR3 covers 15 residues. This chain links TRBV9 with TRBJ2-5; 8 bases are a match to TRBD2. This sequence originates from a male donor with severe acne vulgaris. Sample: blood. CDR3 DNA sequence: TGTGCCAGCAGTGACGGGGGGGCATTACAAGGGACCCAGTACTTC. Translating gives CASSDGGALQGTQYF.